This TCR beta chain was sequenced for a study of T cell responses to AZD1222 COVID-19 vaccine. Per germline, CDR1 LNHDA and CDR2 SQIVND (reference sequence). V was clipped by 3 bases and J by 5 bases, with 5 bases between them. CDR3 length: 12 amino acids. Profiling relied on immunoSEQ multiplex PCR, and the TCRdb table lists in-frame clones only, not all of them. In the table there are around 84,000 clones, about 90% of which are singletons. About this clone: Its antigen is still unknown.

Whole-study findings and limits: Clonal diversity may have been underestimated, and the donors were mostly white British, with more females than males. Sampling that yielded the repertoires occurred only after the peak T cell response. The study found vaccine-associated CD4 TCRs spanning spike, dominant at 160-218 and 743-854.

This TCR was sampled from an adult in good health. The V and J genes are TRBV19 and TRBJ1-5; D ambiguous. The material sequenced was peripheral blood, taken on day 0 of MenACWY control vaccination. CDR3: CASSILDQPQHF. DNA of the CDR3: TGTGCCAGTAGTATTCTTGATCAGCCCCAGCATTTT.